The 23 T cell receptor beta chains presented below share a single source sample, sequenced in a study of blood T cells in healthy people across ages. The authors ran a second PCR of about 7 to 11 cycles using a sample-barcoded 5' primer and a J-beta primer mix. One entry per CDR3 protein, called by TCRdb with MiXCR from the 5' RACE reads. The table lists under 750,000 distinct CDR3 sequences, around half of them singletons. Specimen: blood. All receptors come from a man older than 75 in good health.

J is TRBJ2-3 and V is TRBV3-1, with D perhaps matching TRBD1 or TRBD2 (6 bases each). Deletions cut 3 bases from V and 7 bases from J, with 14 bases between. Germline CDR1 and CDR2: LGHDT and YNNKEL (reference sequence). The CDR3 consists of 14 residues. The CDR3 spells CASSQGGTPYTQYF. CDR3 bases: TGTGCCAGCAGCCAGGGCGGGACACCGTATACGCAGTATTTT.

The V call is TRBV20-1, the J call TRBJ2-7; D may match TRBD1 or TRBD2 (5 bases each). Germline assignment: CDR1 DFQATT and CDR2 SNEGSKA (reference sequence). The CDR3 consists of 13 residues. The germline V and J ends were trimmed by 4 bases and 3 bases, with 13 bases remaining between them. The CDR3 reads CSATSGADYEQYF. In nucleotides, the CDR3 is TGCAGTGCTACCTCCGGGGCGGACTACGAGCAGTACTTC.

The chain has TRBV5-1 and TRBJ2-2, with D tentatively TRBD1 (6 bases). Germline V gene data show CDR1 as SGHRS and CDR2 as YFSETQ. V lost 0 bases to trimming and J lost 4 bases, with 10 bases between them. The CDR3 totals 15 residues. CDR3 DNA sequence: TGCGCCAGCAGCTTGGACAGGGCTCCCACCGGGGAGCTGTTTTTT. Protein: CASSLDRAPTGELFF.

The chain carries TRBV7-2 and TRBJ1-4; 7 positions agree with TRBD1. The CDR3 extends over 15 amino acids. In germline, CDR1 is SGHTA, CDR2 FQGNSA. V lost 4 bases, J lost 8 bases, and 10 bases stayed unmatched. CDR3 amino acids: CASSSRGESGEKLFF. The CDR3 DNA sequence: TGTGCCAGCAGCTCCAGGGGGGAGTCAGGAGAAAAACTGTTTTTT.

The rearrangement links TRBV12-3 or TRBV12-4 to TRBJ2-5, with D tentatively TRBD2 (6 bases). V shed 6 bases and J shed 5 bases, with 13 bases lying between them. The CDR3 runs to 13 residues. The CDR3 sequence: CASRRTIGETQYF. For the CDR3, the DNA is TGTGCCAGCAGGAGGACTATCGGGGAGACCCAGTACTTC.

For the CDR3, the DNA is TGTGCCAGCAGTTACGGCGCTACCGGGCAGTACTTC. Protein sequence: CASSYGATGQYF. J is TRBJ2-7 and V is TRBV6-2 or TRBV6-3; D uncertain. CDR3 length equals 12 residues. Between the trimmed V and J ends, which lost 2 bases and 9 bases, there was a span of 11 bases. Germline V CDR1 and CDR2: MNHEY, SVGEGT.

The gene calls are TRBV12-3 or TRBV12-4 and TRBJ2-3; 11 nucleotides line up with TRBD1. The CDR3 has 13 amino acids. J lost 11 bases, V lost 5 bases, and 6 bases had no gene match. DNA of the CDR3: TGTGCCAGCAGTGCTCTGGACAGGGGGCTGCAGTATTTT. Its translation: CASSALDRGLQYF.

As regards this clonotype: The junction and the germline gene differ at one end; a read error may be behind it. The genes are TRBV27 and TRBJ2-1, with D unresolved. The CDR3 runs to 16 residues. CDR1 is MNHEY, CDR2 SMNVEV, per germline (reference sequence). DNA for the CDR3: TGTGCCAGCAGTTTAGAGGCTAGACCCTCCTGCAATGAGCAGTTCTTC. This encodes CASSLEARPSCNEQFF.

On this clonotype itself: A read error may produce the germline difference seen at one junction end. The chain carries TRBV7-6 and TRBJ2-3, with 11 bases aligning to TRBD2. Germline CDR1 reads SGHVS; CDR2 reads FNYEAQ. This CDR3 is built from 16 residues. DNA of the CDR3: TGTGCCGGCAGCTTAGGACTAGCGGGCATCACAGATACGCAGTATTTT. Its protein is CAGSLGLAGITDTQYF.

The chain recombines TRBV7-2 with TRBJ2-5; 11 nucleotides line up with TRBD2. After removal of 2 bases from V and 7 bases from J, the junction contained 9 bases not matched to a gene. This CDR3 comprises 16 residues. Germline lookup yields CDR1 SGHTA and CDR2 FQGNSA. The CDR3 reads CASSLRLLAGGGTQYF. CDR3 DNA sequence: TGTGCCAGCAGCTTACGCCTCCTAGCGGGGGGAGGGACCCAGTACTTC. Drawing the rest from reference TRBV7-2 and TRBJ2-5, the complete variable domain is GAGVSQSPSNKVTEKGKDVELRCDPISGHTALYWYRQSLGQGLEFLIYFQGNSAPDKSGLPSDRFSAERTGGSVSTLTIQRTQQEDSAVYLCASSLRLLAGGGTQYFGPGTRLLVL.

This clonotype was observed at least ten times. J is TRBJ1-4 and V is TRBV6-5; the D is unclear. The CDR3 extends over 13 amino acids. Deletions cut 4 bases from V and 7 bases from J, with 10 bases between. The germline V gene encodes CDR1 MNHEY and CDR2 SVGAGI. This chain's CDR3 is CASSLVAGEKLFF. CDR3 in DNA: TGTGCCAGCAGTTTGGTAGCGGGTGAAAAACTGTTTTTT.

The chain joins TRBV2 to TRBJ1-2, with D perhaps TRBD1 (5 bases). Trimming removed 7 bases at V and 9 bases at J, with 18 bases between. This CDR3 has 13 amino acids. Germline CDR1 reads SNHLY; CDR2 reads FYNNEI. The CDR3 is CASNRGASPSYTF. CDR3 sequence (DNA): TGTGCCAGCAACCGCGGGGCCTCTCCCAGCTACACCTTC.

This clonotype was counted between two and nine times. One end of the junction is discordant with germline, which a read error may explain. The chain combines TRBV7-7 with TRBJ2-1; D remains ambiguous. Germline values: CDR1 SSHAT, CDR2 FNYEAQ (reference sequence). The CDR3 totals 14 residues. CDR3 region: CASSPNPSYNEQFF. The CDR3, as DNA: TGTGCTAGCAGCCCTAACCCCTCCTACAATGAGCAGTTCTTC.

This clonotype has a count of ten or more. This may be a read error: a much more frequent sequence differs by one nucleotide. The chain combines TRBV6-5 with TRBJ2-3; D remains unclear. This CDR3 comprises 15 residues. V lost 2 bases to trimming and J lost 2 bases, with 11 bases between them. The germline gives CDR1 MNHEY, CDR2 SVGAGI. The CDR3, as DNA: TGTGCCAGCAGTTACGCGAGACGGAACACAGATACGCAGTATTTT. Translation gives CASSYARRNTDTQYF.

The chain carries TRBV7-9 and TRBJ2-1; 7 nucleotides line up with TRBD2. Germline loops: CDR1 SEHNR, CDR2 FQNEAQ (reference sequence). CDR3 length: 15 residues. V gave up 4 bases and J gave up 9 bases; unmatched junction bases: 12. CDR3 DNA: TGTGCCAGCAGCTCCCCCGGGACTACCGTCAGTGAGCAGTTCTTC. This sequence encodes CASSSPGTTVSEQFF.

Comment on this clonotype: A much more abundant neighbour one base away suggests this may be a read error. This sequence joins TRBV29-1 and TRBJ2-5; D remains unclear. The J call could be wrong; TRBJ2-7 is a better fit for the DNA end. CDR1 is SQVTM and CDR2 is ANQGSEA in the germline V gene. This CDR3 is built from 11 residues. This CDR3 reads CSVGVGGEQYF. The CDR3 DNA sequence: TGCAGCGTTGGTGTGGGCGGCGAGCAGTACTTC.

This clonotype showed up just a few times. The chain couples TRBV20-1 to TRBJ2-1, with 12 bases fitting TRBD2. V lost 2 bases, J lost 3 bases, and 5 bases stayed unmatched. This CDR3 spans 16 amino acids. From germline, CDR1 is DFQATT and CDR2 SNEGSKA (reference sequence). The CDR3 reads CSARRLAGAGYNEQFF. The CDR3 coding sequence is TGCAGTGCTAGAAGACTAGCGGGGGCCGGCTACAATGAGCAGTTCTTC.

This sequence joins TRBV12-3 or TRBV12-4 and TRBJ1-3; TRBD1 matches at 7 bases. Trimming removed 6 bases from V and 0 bases from J; junction bases left unmatched: 8. CDR3 length: 16 residues. The CDR3 spells CASSPGQVFSGNTIYF. The CDR3 nucleotides read TGTGCCAGCAGCCCCGGACAGGTCTTCTCTGGAAACACCATATATTTT.

The rearrangement uses TRBV3-1 and TRBJ1-2, with D unclear. V lost 1 base to trimming and J lost 4 bases, with 10 bases between them. The CDR3 sequence is 14 residues long. CDR1 is LGHDT and CDR2 is YNNKEL in the germline V gene (reference sequence). The CDR3, as DNA: TGTGCCAGCAGCCAAGGCGGGCATCGCTATGGCTACACCTTC. Protein sequence: CASSQGGHRYGYTF. Based on the CDR3 plus reference TRBV3-1 and TRBJ1-2, the full variable domain is DTAVSQTPKYLVTQMGNDKSIKCEQNLGHDTMYWYKQDSKKFLKIMFSYNNKELIINETVPNRFSPKSPDKAHLNLHINSLELGDSAVYFCASSQGGHRYGYTFGSGTRLTVV.

This clonotype was seen a few times. The chain couples TRBV7-9 to TRBJ2-3; D is undetermined. This CDR3 spans 16 amino acids. Germline V gene sequence: CDR1 SEHNR, CDR2 FQNEAQ (reference sequence). V dropped 1 base and J dropped 0 bases, with 11 bases sitting between them. The CDR3 coding sequence is TGTGCCAGCAGCTTAGGCTGGGATACTAGCACAGATACGCAGTATTTT. The encoded protein is CASSLGWDTSTDTQYF.

The V gene is TRBV5-1, the J gene TRBJ2-7; a weak D match, TRBD2 (6 bases). Germline lookup yields CDR1 SGHRS and CDR2 YFSETQ. The CDR3 spans 15 residues. The V and J ends lost 0 bases and 0 bases respectively, with 10 bases between them. The CDR3 DNA reads TGCGCCAGCAGCTTGGCTAGCGCGCCCTCCTACGAGCAGTACTTC. Its translation: CASSLASAPSYEQYF.

This clonotype was seen only a few times. The rearrangement uses TRBV7-2 and TRBJ2-3; D not resolved. The CDR3 sequence is 11 residues long. Per the germline V gene, CDR1 is SGHTA and CDR2 is FQGNSA. Trimming left V 5 bases short and J 10 bases short, with 10 bases between. The CDR3: CASSQSRAQYF. CDR3 sequence (DNA): TGTGCCAGCAGCCAAAGTCGGGCGCAGTATTTT.

This clonotype showed up just a few times. The chain recombines TRBV5-6 with TRBJ2-7; TRBD1 agrees at 9 bases. This CDR3 is 16 amino acids long. V gave up 0 bases and J gave up 5 bases; unmatched junction bases: 9. Germline values: CDR1 SGHDT, CDR2 YYEEEE. Here the CDR3 DNA reads TGTGCCAGCAGCTTGGTTTCGGGACAGGGCGTACACGAGCAGTACTTC. Translated, it gives CASSLVSGQGVHEQYF.